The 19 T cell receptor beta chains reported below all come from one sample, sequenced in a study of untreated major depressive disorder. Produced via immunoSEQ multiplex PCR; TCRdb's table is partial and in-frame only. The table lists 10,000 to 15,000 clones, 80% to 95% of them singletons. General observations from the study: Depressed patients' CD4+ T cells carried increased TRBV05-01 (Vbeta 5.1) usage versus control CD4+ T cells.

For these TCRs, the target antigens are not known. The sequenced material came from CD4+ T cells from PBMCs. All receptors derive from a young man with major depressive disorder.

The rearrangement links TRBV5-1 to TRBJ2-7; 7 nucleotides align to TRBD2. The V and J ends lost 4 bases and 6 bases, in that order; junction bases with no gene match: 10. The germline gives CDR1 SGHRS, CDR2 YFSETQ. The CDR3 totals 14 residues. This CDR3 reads CASSVGGLPGEQYF. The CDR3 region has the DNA TGCGCCAGCAGCGTCGGGGGGTTGCCGGGCGAGCAGTACTTC.

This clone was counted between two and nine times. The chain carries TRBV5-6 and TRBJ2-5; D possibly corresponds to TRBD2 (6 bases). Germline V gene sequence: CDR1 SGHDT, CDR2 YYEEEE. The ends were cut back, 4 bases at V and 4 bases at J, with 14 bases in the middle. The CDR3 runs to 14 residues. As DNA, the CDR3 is TGTGCCAGCAGCCGTTGGGGGGTCGGAGAGACCCAGTACTTC. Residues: CASSRWGVGETQYF.

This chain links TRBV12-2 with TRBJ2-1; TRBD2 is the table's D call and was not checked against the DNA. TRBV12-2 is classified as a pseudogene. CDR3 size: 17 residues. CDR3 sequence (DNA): TGTGCAAGTCGCTCCTATAAGGGGCGGGACTCCGGCAATGAGCAGTTCTTC. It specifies CASRSYKGRDSGNEQFF.

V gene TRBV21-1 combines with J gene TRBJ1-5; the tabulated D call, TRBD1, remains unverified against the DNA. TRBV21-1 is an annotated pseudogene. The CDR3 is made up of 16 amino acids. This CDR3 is CASTPEDRYSNQPQHF. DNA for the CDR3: TGTGCCAGCACTCCAGAGGACAGGTATAGCAATCAGCCCCAGCATTTT.

The CDR3 here is CASSPETDGELFF. CDR3 in DNA: TGTGCCAGCAGCCCCGAAACTGACGGGGAGCTGTTTTTT. The rearrangement links TRBV7-3 to TRBJ2-2; D is unresolved. This CDR3 contains 13 residues. Trimming removed 5 bases from V and 7 bases from J, with 11 bases in between. Germline assignment: CDR1 SGHTA and CDR2 FQGTGA.

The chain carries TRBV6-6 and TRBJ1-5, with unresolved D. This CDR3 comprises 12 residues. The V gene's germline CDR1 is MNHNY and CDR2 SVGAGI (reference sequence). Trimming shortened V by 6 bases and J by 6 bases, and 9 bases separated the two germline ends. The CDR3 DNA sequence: TGTGCCAGCAGCCGCCGAGGTCAGCCCCAGCATTTT. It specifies CASSRRGQPQHF.

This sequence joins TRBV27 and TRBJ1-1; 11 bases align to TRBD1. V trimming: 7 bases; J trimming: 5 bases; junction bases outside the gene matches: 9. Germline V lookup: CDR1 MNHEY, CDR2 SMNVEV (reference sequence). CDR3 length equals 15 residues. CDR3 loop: CASTNRGTGGTEAFF. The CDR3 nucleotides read TGTGCCAGCACCAATCGGGGGACAGGGGGTACTGAAGCTTTCTTT.

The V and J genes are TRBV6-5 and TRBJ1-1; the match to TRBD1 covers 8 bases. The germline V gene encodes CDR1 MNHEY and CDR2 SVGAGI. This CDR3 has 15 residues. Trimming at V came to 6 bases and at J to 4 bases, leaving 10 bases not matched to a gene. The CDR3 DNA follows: TGTGCCAGCAGGCGGGACAGGCATTATGGCACTGAAGCTTTCTTT. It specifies CASRRDRHYGTEAFF.

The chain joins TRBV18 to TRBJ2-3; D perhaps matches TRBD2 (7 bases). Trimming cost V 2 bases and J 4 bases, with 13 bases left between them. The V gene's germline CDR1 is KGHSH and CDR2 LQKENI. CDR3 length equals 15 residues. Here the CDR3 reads CASSPAGEGADTQYF. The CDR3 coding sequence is TGTGCCAGCTCACCAGCAGGGGAGGGTGCAGATACGCAGTATTTT. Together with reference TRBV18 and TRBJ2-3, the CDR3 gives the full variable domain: NAGVMQNPRHLVRRRGQEARLRCSPMKGHSHVYWYRQLPEEGLKFMVYLQKENIIDESGMPKERFSAEFPKEGPSILRIQQVVRGDSAAYFCASSPAGEGADTQYFGPGTRLTVL.

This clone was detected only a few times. CDR3 sequence reads: CASRGHTNTGELFF. The CDR3 region has the DNA TGTGCCAGCCGAGGGCACACGAACACCGGGGAGCTGTTTTTT. The V gene is TRBV2, the J gene TRBJ2-2, with a possible D match to TRBD2 (5 bases). In germline, CDR1 is SNHLY, CDR2 FYNNEI. V shed 8 bases and J shed 0 bases, with 10 bases lying between them. The CDR3 length is 14 residues.

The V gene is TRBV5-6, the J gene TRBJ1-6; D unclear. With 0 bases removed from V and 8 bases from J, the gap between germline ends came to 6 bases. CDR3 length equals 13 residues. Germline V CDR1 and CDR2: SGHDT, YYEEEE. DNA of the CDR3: TGTGCCAGCAGCTTGGCGTTGGATTCACCCCTCCACTTT. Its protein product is CASSLALDSPLHF.

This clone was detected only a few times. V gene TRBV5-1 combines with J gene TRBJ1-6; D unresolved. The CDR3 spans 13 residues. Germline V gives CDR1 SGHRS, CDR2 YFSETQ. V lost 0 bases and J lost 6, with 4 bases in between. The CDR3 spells CASSLDPNSPLHF. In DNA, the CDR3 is TGCGCCAGCAGCTTGGACCCTAATTCACCCCTCCACTTT.

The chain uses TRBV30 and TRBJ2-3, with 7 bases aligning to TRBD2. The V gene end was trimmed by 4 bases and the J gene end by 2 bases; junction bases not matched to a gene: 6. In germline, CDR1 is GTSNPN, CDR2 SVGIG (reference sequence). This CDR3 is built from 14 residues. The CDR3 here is CAWKGRGFTDTQYF. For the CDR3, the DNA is TGTGCCTGGAAGGGGCGGGGGTTCACAGATACGCAGTATTTT. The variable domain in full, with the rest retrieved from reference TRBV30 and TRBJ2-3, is SQTIHQWPATLVQPVGSPLSLECTVEGTSNPNLYWYRQAAGRGLQLLFYSVGIGQISSEVPQNLSASRPQDRQFILSSKKLLLSDSGFYLCAWKGRGFTDTQYFGPGTRLTVL.

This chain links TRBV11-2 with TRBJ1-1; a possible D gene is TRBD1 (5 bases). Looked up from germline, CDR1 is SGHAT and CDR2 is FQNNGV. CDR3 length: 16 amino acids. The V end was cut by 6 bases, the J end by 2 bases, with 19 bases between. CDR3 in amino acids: CASSTAWGRPNTEAFF. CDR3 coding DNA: TGTGCCAGCAGTACTGCCTGGGGCAGACCTAACACTGAAGCTTTCTTT.

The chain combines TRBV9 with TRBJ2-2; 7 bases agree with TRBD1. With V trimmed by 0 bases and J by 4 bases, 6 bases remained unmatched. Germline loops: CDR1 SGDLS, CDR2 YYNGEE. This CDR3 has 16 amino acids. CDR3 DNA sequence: TGTGCCAGCAGCGTAGCTGGGGACAGAAGCACCGGGGAGCTGTTTTTT. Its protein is CASSVAGDRSTGELFF.

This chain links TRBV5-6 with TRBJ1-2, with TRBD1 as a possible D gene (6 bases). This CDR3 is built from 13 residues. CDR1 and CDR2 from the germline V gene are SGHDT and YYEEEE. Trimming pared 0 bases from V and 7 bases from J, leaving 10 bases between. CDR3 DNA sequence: TGTGCCAGCAGCTTGGTCAGGGGTGGTGGCTACACCTTC. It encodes CASSLVRGGGYTF.

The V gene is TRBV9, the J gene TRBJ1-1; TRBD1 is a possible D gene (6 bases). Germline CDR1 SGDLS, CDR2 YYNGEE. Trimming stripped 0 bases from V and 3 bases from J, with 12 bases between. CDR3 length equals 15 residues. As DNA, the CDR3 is TGTGCCAGCAGCGTAGAGGGAGGGGGATACACTGAAGCTTTCTTT. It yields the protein CASSVEGGGYTEAFF. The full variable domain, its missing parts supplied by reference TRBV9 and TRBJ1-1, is DSGVTQTPKHLITATGQRVTLRCSPRSGDLSVYWYQQSLDQGLQFLIQYYNGEERAKGNILERFSAQQFPDLHSELNLSSLELGDSALYFCASSVEGGGYTEAFFGQGTRLTVV.

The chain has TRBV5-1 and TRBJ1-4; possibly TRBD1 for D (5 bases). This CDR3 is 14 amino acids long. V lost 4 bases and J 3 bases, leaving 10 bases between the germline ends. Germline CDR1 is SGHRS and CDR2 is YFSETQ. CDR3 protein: CASSPGTANEKLFF. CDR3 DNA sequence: TGCGCCAGCAGCCCCGGGACCGCTAATGAAAAACTGTTTTTT. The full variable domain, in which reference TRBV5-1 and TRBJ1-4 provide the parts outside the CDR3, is KAGVTQTPRYLIKTRGQQVTLSCSPISGHRSVSWYQQTPGQGLQFLFEYFSETQRNKGNFPGRFSGRQFSNSRSEMNVSTLELGDSALYLCASSPGTANEKLFFGSGTQLSVL.

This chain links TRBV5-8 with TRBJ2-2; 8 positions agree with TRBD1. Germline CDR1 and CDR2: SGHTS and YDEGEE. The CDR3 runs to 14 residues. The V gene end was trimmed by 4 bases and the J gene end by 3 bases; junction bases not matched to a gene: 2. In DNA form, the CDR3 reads TGTGCCAGCAGCCTACAGGGGGACACCGGGGAGCTGTTTTTT. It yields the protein CASSLQGDTGELFF.